This paragraph reports one TCR beta chain. The source of the sample is a study of blood T cells in healthy people across ages. The CDR3 covers 13 residues. CDR1 is SEHNR and CDR2 is FQNEAQ in the germline V gene (reference sequence). Between the trimmed V and J ends, which lost 5 bases and 7 bases, there was a span of 14 bases. Every sample gave at least 5 micrograms of total RNA when it was extracted. Primers used in a second PCR of about 7 to 11 cycles were a sample-barcoded 5' primer and a J-beta primer mix. TCRdb analysed the 5' RACE reads with MiXCR anew, one entry per CDR3 protein. This sample has fewer than 2 million distinct CDR3 sequences, with about 39% found just once.

The chain recombines TRBV7-9 with TRBJ1-2; TRBD1 is a possible D gene (5 bases). This TCR was sampled from a human donor in good health. Specimen: blood. The CDR3 DNA is TGTGCCAGCAGCCGCGGGGCGGCCGTTGGCTACACCTTC. Its protein product is CASSRGAAVGYTF.